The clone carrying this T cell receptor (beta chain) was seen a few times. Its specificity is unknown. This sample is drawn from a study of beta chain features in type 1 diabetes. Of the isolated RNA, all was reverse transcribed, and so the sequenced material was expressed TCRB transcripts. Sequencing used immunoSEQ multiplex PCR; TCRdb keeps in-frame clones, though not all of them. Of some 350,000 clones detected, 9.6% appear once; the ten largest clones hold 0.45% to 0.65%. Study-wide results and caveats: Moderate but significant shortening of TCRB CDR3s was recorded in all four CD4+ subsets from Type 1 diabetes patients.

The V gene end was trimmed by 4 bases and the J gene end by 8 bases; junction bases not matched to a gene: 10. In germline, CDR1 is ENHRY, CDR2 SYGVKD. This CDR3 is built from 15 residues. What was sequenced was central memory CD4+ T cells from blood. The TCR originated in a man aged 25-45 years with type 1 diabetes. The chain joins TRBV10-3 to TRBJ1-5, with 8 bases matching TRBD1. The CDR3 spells CAISGGTGKKEPQHF. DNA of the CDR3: TGTGCCATCAGTGGGGGGACAGGAAAAAAGGAGCCCCAGCATTTT.